The clone carrying this T cell receptor (beta chain) occurred once. Its cognate antigen is unknown. Sequencing of TCR beta, carried out with a high-throughput approach, was applied to CD8+ and CD4+ T cells from the blood. The data belong to a study of CD8 T cells in Susac syndrome. General study points: The CD4+ T cell repertoires that were profiled in Susac syndrome showed no clonal expansion.

There are 16 residues in the CDR3. Germline CDR1 reads KGHDR; CDR2 reads SFDVKD. V lost 4 bases, J lost 8 bases, and 9 bases stayed unmatched. A quantity of roughly 0.5 to 1 ug RNA underwent reverse transcription using random hexamers. The method of amplification for TCR beta CDR3 was immunoSEQ multiplex PCR, covering 54 Vbeta and 13 Jbeta. TCRdb recomputed calls from the immunoSEQ multiplex PCR reads with MiXCR, one row per CDR3 protein. The sample contains about 140,000 distinct CDR3 sequences, around 95% of which appear only once. The V call is TRBV24-1, the J call TRBJ2-1; TRBD2 aligns across 11 bases. This TCR was sampled from a human donor with Susac syndrome. The sequencing sample was made of CD4+ T cells from PBMCs. The CDR3 loop is CATSDLTSGEDHEQFF. As DNA, the CDR3 is TGTGCCACCAGTGACTTGACTAGCGGGGAGGACCATGAGCAGTTCTTC.